Presented here are 18 T cell receptor beta chains from one specimen sequenced in a study of blood T cells in healthy people across ages. A sample-barcoded 5' primer and a J-beta primer mix were used in a second PCR of roughly 7 to 11 cycles. TCRdb redid the calling of the 5' RACE reads with MiXCR, one entry per CDR3 protein. The data hold 1.5 million to 2 million distinct CDR3 sequences, with 28% observed a single time. The sample consisted of blood. Source of these receptors: a woman between 25 and 40 years old in good health.

This clonotype came up many times. This chain uses TRBV11-2 with TRBJ2-5; 11 bases match TRBD2. From germline, CDR1 is SGHAT and CDR2 FQNNGV. The CDR3 spans 14 residues. V shed 6 bases, J shed 1 base, and the junction held 1 base outside the gene matches. CDR3 amino acids: CASSTSGGQETQYF. In nucleotides, the CDR3 is TGTGCCAGCAGTACTAGCGGGGGCCAAGAGACCCAGTACTTC.

This clonotype has a count of ten or more. Here the CDR3 reads CASSLQAGWVAYEQYF. The CDR3 DNA reads as TGTGCCAGCAGCTTGCAGGCAGGGTGGGTTGCCTACGAGCAGTACTTC. This rearrangement joins TRBV5-5 to TRBJ2-7, with a weak D call TRBD1 (5 bases). V was pared by 1 base and J by 2 bases, with 16 bases between. This CDR3 has 16 residues. Germline V gene data show CDR1 as SGHKS and CDR2 as YYEKEE (reference sequence). Drawing the rest from reference TRBV5-5 and TRBJ2-7, the complete variable domain is DAGVTQSPTHLIKTRGQQVTLRCSPISGHKSVSWYQQVLGQGPQFIFQYYEKEERGRGNFPDRFSARQFPNYSSELNVNALLLGDSALYLCASSLQAGWVAYEQYFGPGTRLTVT.

In this sample, this clonotype turned up a few times. The chain joins TRBV20-1 to TRBJ1-4; weak D call: TRBD1 (5 bases). Trimming left V 5 bases short and J 5 bases short, with 12 bases between. This CDR3 has 13 amino acids. Germline V gives CDR1 DFQATT, CDR2 SNEGSKA (reference sequence). The CDR3 is CSAPGLGNEKLFF. The CDR3 DNA follows: TGCAGTGCTCCGGGACTGGGGAATGAAAAACTGTTTTTT.

In this sample, this clonotype turned up many times. This chain links TRBV10-3 with TRBJ2-7; tentatively, D is TRBD2 (7 bases). V lost 0 bases to trimming and J lost 1 base, with 10 bases between them. This CDR3 contains 15 residues. Germline V gene sequence: CDR1 ENHRY, CDR2 SYGVKD. In DNA, the CDR3 is TGTGCCATCAGTGAGTCGAGGGGGGGATCCTACGAGCAGTACTTC. Its protein product is CAISESRGGSYEQYF.

This clonotype showed up many times. The chain combines TRBV5-1 with TRBJ2-7; 7 bases are shared with TRBD1. With V trimmed by 3 bases and J by 6 bases, 6 bases remained unmatched. CDR1 is SGHRS and CDR2 is YFSETQ in the germline V gene. CDR3 size: 13 residues. This CDR3 is CASSSGQRFEQYF. The CDR3 DNA reads as TGCGCCAGCAGCTCGGGACAGCGCTTCGAGCAGTACTTC.

A few counts support this clonotype. V is TRBV4-1 and J is TRBJ2-2, with 8 bases lining up with TRBD2. Germline V gene data show CDR1 as MGHRA and CDR2 as YSYEKL. The CDR3 consists of 14 residues. Trimming took 4 bases from V and 7 from J; bases not matched to a gene: 5. CDR3 sequence (DNA): TGCGCCAGCAGCCGACTAGCGATGGACGGGGAGCTGTTTTTT. Its protein is CASSRLAMDGELFF.

This clonotype was observed a few times. The J gene is TRBJ2-3, the V gene TRBV7-9, with D hard to call. The ends were cut back, 3 bases at V and 1 base at J, with 8 bases in the middle. This CDR3 spans 14 amino acids. From germline, CDR1 is SEHNR and CDR2 FQNEAQ (reference sequence). The CDR3 region has the DNA TGTGCCAGCAGCTTTGTCGACGGCACAGATACGCAGTATTTT. Protein product: CASSFVDGTDTQYF.

On this clonotype itself: It may be a read error: a sequence one base away is much more abundant. The chain joins TRBV11-1 to TRBJ2-5, with 7 bases fitting TRBD2. V lost 7 bases and J lost 4; bases outside the gene matches: 12. The germline CDR1 and CDR2 sequences are SGHAT and FQDESV (reference sequence). The CDR3 has 15 residues. CDR3 DNA: TGTGCCAGCACTTCCTCTAGCGGAGTACGAGAGACCCAGTACTTC. It specifies CASTSSSGVRETQYF.

The chain employs TRBV12-3 or TRBV12-4 and TRBJ2-4; 8 positions agree with TRBD1. With 7 bases clipped from V and 13 bases from J, the junction kept 18 bases outside the gene matches. CDR3 length: 15 amino acids. CDR3 loop: CASTPGWTGMNEQYF. CDR3 sequence (DNA): TGTGCCAGCACCCCGGGGTGGACAGGGATGAATGAGCAGTACTTC.

The chain combines TRBV7-3 with TRBJ2-1; 9 positions agree with TRBD2. The trim removed 5 bases at V and 7 bases at J, leaving 9 bases unmatched. CDR1 is SGHTA, CDR2 FQGTGA, per germline. CDR3 size: 15 residues. Written as DNA, the CDR3 is TGTGCCAGCAGCCGCCCGGGGCGGGAGGGGAATGAGCAGTTCTTC. Its translation: CASSRPGREGNEQFF.

This clonotype was detected many times. This may arise from a read error, as a much more abundant clone is one base away. CDR3 residues: CAIGILTYEQYF. Here the CDR3 DNA reads TGTGCCATCGGTATCCTAACCTACGAGCAGTACTTC. V usage is TRBV28 and J usage is TRBJ2-7; D is uncertain. The CDR3 is 12 residues long. In germline, CDR1 is MDHEN, CDR2 SYDVKM. Trimming pared 10 bases from V and 2 bases from J, leaving 12 bases between.

This clonotype was seen more than once but under ten times. The rearrangement joins TRBV7-2 to TRBJ1-2; a weak D match, TRBD1 (6 bases). CDR1 is SGHTA and CDR2 is FQGNSA in the germline V gene. This CDR3 comprises 17 residues. The V end lost 5 bases, the J end lost 2 bases, and 21 bases lay between the germline ends. This chain's CDR3 is CASSHTPGIQGNYGYTF. DNA of the CDR3: TGTGCCAGCAGCCATACACCTGGGATTCAGGGGAACTATGGCTACACCTTC.

This clonotype has ten or more counts. Here the CDR3 DNA reads TGTGCCAGCAGCCCCCAGACTAGCACAGATACGCAGTATTTT. It codes for CASSPQTSTDTQYF. This chain links TRBV3-1 with TRBJ2-3; D is unresolved. The germline CDR1 and CDR2 sequences are LGHDT and YNNKEL (reference sequence). The CDR3 contains 14 residues. Trimming removed 4 bases at V and 0 bases at J, with 8 bases between.

This clonotype was seen many times. The V gene is TRBV3-1, the J gene TRBJ2-7, with TRBD1 as a possible D gene (6 bases). Germline V gene lookup returns CDR1 LGHDT and CDR2 YNNKEL (reference sequence). There are 12 residues in the CDR3. V lost 4 bases, J lost 6 bases, and 10 bases lay in between. The CDR3 region is CASSLDRIEQYF. Written as DNA, the CDR3 is TGTGCCAGCAGCCTCGACAGGATCGAGCAGTACTTC.

The rearrangement links TRBV6-2 or TRBV6-3 to TRBJ2-1, with TRBD2 as a possible D gene (6 bases). The V and J ends lost 0 bases and 5 bases respectively, with 14 bases between them. This CDR3 spans 16 amino acids. Germline CDR1 is MNHEY and CDR2 is SVGEGT. This CDR3 is CASSYSGGSPDNEQFF. Written as DNA, the CDR3 is TGTGCCAGCAGTTACTCTGGGGGGAGCCCAGACAATGAGCAGTTCTTC.

The chain employs TRBV6-6 and TRBJ2-5; possibly TRBD1 or TRBD2 for D (5 bases each). The J call is uncertain, as TRBJ2-7 better fits the DNA end. The germline CDR1 and CDR2 sequences are MNHNY and SVGAGI (reference sequence). CDR3 length equals 16 residues. CDR3 residues: CASSYPKGPLSYEQYF. The CDR3 coding sequence is TGTGCCAGCAGTTACCCCAAGGGACCTCTATCCTACGAGCAGTACTTC.

Ten or more counts support this clonotype. The rearrangement uses TRBV6-1 and TRBJ2-7; no firm D call. CDR3 size: 12 residues. Germline V gene lookup returns CDR1 MNHNS and CDR2 SASEGT. V was clipped by 6 bases and J by 3 bases, with 9 bases between them. The CDR3 DNA reads TGTGCCAGCAGAGGAGTACGCTACGAGCAGTACTTC. Translation gives CASRGVRYEQYF.

This rearrangement joins TRBV20-1 to TRBJ1-1; the D is unclear. The CDR3 sequence is 13 residues long. Germline lookup yields CDR1 DFQATT and CDR2 SNEGSKA (reference sequence). The germline V and J ends were trimmed by 8 bases and 5 bases, with 18 bases remaining between them. CDR3 sequence: CSSMRTMGTEAFF. DNA of the CDR3: TGCAGTTCTATGAGGACTATGGGTACTGAAGCTTTCTTT.